Listed here are 18 T cell receptor beta chains from one sample, sequenced in a study of response to subunit inactivated influenza vaccine. TCRdb recomputed calls from the RT-PCR reads with MiXCR, one row per CDR3 protein. The data hold roughly 670,000 distinct CDR3 sequences, with around 15% observed a single time. This specimen was PBMCs from blood, taken around 14 days before vaccination. These receptors were collected from a man aged 45 to 65 who received an inactivated influenza vaccine.

V and J are TRBV4-3 and TRBJ2-1; D is undetermined. The CDR3 runs to 15 residues. Per germline, CDR1 LGHNA and CDR2 YSLEER. The V end lost 0 bases, the J end lost 4 bases, and 10 bases lay between the germline ends. The CDR3: CASSQDISEYNEQFF. The CDR3 bases are TGCGCCAGCAGCCAAGATATAAGCGAGTACAATGAGCAGTTCTTC.

V is TRBV3-1 and J is TRBJ2-5; D tentatively fits TRBD1 or TRBD2 (5 bases each). CDR1 and CDR2 (germline): LGHDT, YNNKEL (reference sequence). V was cut by 4 bases and J by 4 bases, with 10 bases left in between. The CDR3 sequence is 13 residues long. The CDR3 DNA follows: TGTGCCAGCAGCCGATTTGGGGGAGAGACCCAGTACTTC. It translates to CASSRFGGETQYF.

This clonotype has only a few counts. The chain links TRBV3-1 to TRBJ2-4; D tentatively fits TRBD1 or TRBD2 (5 bases each). The germline V gene encodes CDR1 LGHDT and CDR2 YNNKEL (reference sequence). V was shortened by 1 base and J by 0 bases, with 10 bases between the two germline ends. The CDR3 contains 16 residues. DNA for the CDR3: TGTGCCAGCAGCCAAGGAGGGACCATAGCCAAAAACATTCAGTACTTC. Protein: CASSQGGTIAKNIQYF. The full variable domain, with the rest looked up from reference TRBV3-1 and TRBJ2-4, is DTAVSQTPKYLVTQMGNDKSIKCEQNLGHDTMYWYKQDSKKFLKIMFSYNNKELIINETVPNRFSPKSPDKAHLNLHINSLELGDSAVYFCASSQGGTIAKNIQYFGAGTRLSVL.

This clonotype was recorded at least ten times. The chain carries TRBV19 and TRBJ1-1, with 7 bases matching TRBD1. The CDR3 runs 13 residues. Germline V gives CDR1 LNHDA, CDR2 SQIVND (reference sequence). V was pared by 5 bases and J by 5 bases, with 5 bases of the junction left unmatched. CDR3 nucleotide sequence: TGTGCCAGTAGTTTGACAGGGAGGACTGAAGCTTTCTTT. It codes for CASSLTGRTEAFF.

CDR3 in DNA: TGTGCCAGCAGAAACACAGGGTCCTATAATTCACCCCTCCACTTT. Residues: CASRNTGSYNSPLHF. The chain is built from TRBV12-3 or TRBV12-4 and TRBJ1-6, with D possibly being TRBD1 (6 bases). The V end was cut by 6 bases, the J end by 1 base, with 10 bases between. The CDR3 is made up of 15 amino acids.

This clonotype was recorded a few times. The rearrangement joins TRBV6-1 to TRBJ2-5; the D call may be TRBD1 or TRBD2 (5 bases each). Germline V gene lookup returns CDR1 MNHNS and CDR2 SASEGT. V lost 3 bases to trimming and J lost 1 base, with 15 bases between them. The CDR3 is 16 residues long. CDR3 sequence (DNA): TGTGCCAGCAGTGAGTCTCGGGGCTTGGGCCAAGAGACCCAGTACTTC. Translation gives CASSESRGLGQETQYF.

This clonotype was detected a few times. The V and J genes are TRBV6-2 or TRBV6-3 and TRBJ2-2; a weak D match, TRBD1 (5 bases). With 6 bases removed from V and 0 bases from J, the gap between germline ends came to 17 bases. The CDR3 spans 17 residues. The germline CDR1 and CDR2 sequences are MNHEY and SVGEGT. This CDR3 is CASSGHPPRANTGELFF. The CDR3 DNA reads as TGTGCCAGCAGCGGACACCCTCCACGCGCGAACACCGGGGAGCTGTTTTTT.

This clonotype was recorded a few times. The chain is built from TRBV28 and TRBJ2-3, with 8 bases aligning to TRBD1. V was clipped by 1 base and J by 6 bases; unmatched bases: 9. Germline CDR1 MDHEN, CDR2 SYDVKM. CDR3 size: 16 residues. This chain's CDR3 is CASSLLVEQGGDTQYF. The CDR3 nucleotides read TGTGCCAGCAGTTTATTGGTCGAACAGGGGGGTGATACGCAGTATTTT.

This clonotype has more than one count but fewer than ten. V usage is TRBV6-5 and J usage is TRBJ1-2; the D is unclear. The germline V gene encodes CDR1 MNHEY and CDR2 SVGAGI. The CDR3 length is 12 residues. Trimming took off 5 bases at V and 8 bases at J, with 12 bases between the two ends. Here the CDR3 reads CASSPRGVGYTF. The CDR3 DNA sequence: TGTGCCAGCAGTCCACGTGGGGTCGGCTACACCTTC.

V and J are TRBV28 and TRBJ1-2; 7 nucleotides line up with TRBD1. CDR3 length: 10 residues. Germline V lookup: CDR1 MDHEN, CDR2 SYDVKM. V lost 8 bases to trimming and J lost 7 bases; unmatched junction nucleotides: 1. The CDR3 DNA sequence: TGTGCCAGCTACAGGGGTGGCTACACCTTC. This translates into CASYRGGYTF.

The chain uses TRBV6-2 or TRBV6-3 and TRBJ2-5; TRBD1 or TRBD2 may be the D gene (5 bases each). Trimming took 5 bases from V and 5 from J, leaving 15 bases between them. This CDR3 contains 14 residues. The germline gives CDR1 MNHEY, CDR2 SVGEGT. CDR3 DNA sequence: TGTGCCAGCAGTCGGGACGTCCCCCGGGAGACCCAGTACTTC. This translates into CASSRDVPRETQYF.

The chain carries TRBV6-2 or TRBV6-3 and TRBJ2-7; tentative D call: TRBD2 (5 bases). The CDR3 consists of 13 residues. Per the germline V gene, CDR1 is MNHEY and CDR2 is SVGEGT. Deletions cut 7 bases from V and 3 bases from J, with 13 bases between. Here the CDR3 reads CASNVGVGYEQYF. Written as DNA, the CDR3 is TGTGCCAGCAACGTCGGGGTCGGCTACGAGCAGTACTTC.

The rearrangement links TRBV27 to TRBJ2-2; TRBD2 matches at 8 bases. The V gene end was trimmed by 7 bases and the J gene end by 6 bases; junction bases not matched to a gene: 16. This CDR3 has 17 amino acids. CDR1 is MNHEY, CDR2 SMNVEV, per germline (reference sequence). The CDR3 region has the DNA TGTGCCAGCAACCCAACGGGGGGGTTAACGCTGTCCGGGGAGCTGTTTTTT. Translated: CASNPTGGLTLSGELFF.

J is TRBJ2-2 and V is TRBV6-5; 10 bases agree with TRBD1. J lost 6 bases, V lost 2 bases, and 3 bases had no gene match. Germline CDR1 and CDR2: MNHEY and SVGAGI. The CDR3 is 15 amino acids. The CDR3: CASSYAGTGAGELFF. CDR3 nucleotide sequence: TGTGCCAGCAGTTACGCCGGGACAGGGGCCGGGGAGCTGTTTTTT.

The chain combines TRBV9 with TRBJ2-1; the D is unclear. Trimming took 4 bases from V and 0 from J, leaving 11 bases between them. The CDR3 contains 15 residues. CDR1 SGDLS and CDR2 YYNGEE come from the germline V gene. CDR3 region: CASSQTTSSYNEQFF. As DNA, the CDR3 is TGTGCCAGCAGCCAAACCACGAGCTCCTACAATGAGCAGTTCTTC. The full variable domain, its missing parts supplied by reference TRBV9 and TRBJ2-1, is DSGVTQTPKHLITATGQRVTLRCSPRSGDLSVYWYQQSLDQGLQFLIQYYNGEERAKGNILERFSAQQFPDLHSELNLSSLELGDSALYFCASSQTTSSYNEQFFGPGTRLTVL.

This clonotype was detected ten times or more. At one end the junction does not follow the germline gene, possibly because of a read error. This chain uses TRBV7-2 with TRBJ2-7; 8 bases match TRBD2. The CDR3 runs 14 residues. The germline V gene encodes CDR1 SGHTA and CDR2 FQGNSA. CDR3 bases: TGTGCCAGCAGCGTAGCGGCGGGAGGCTACGAGCAGTACTTC. This translates into CASSVAAGGYEQYF. Drawing the rest from reference TRBV7-2 and TRBJ2-7, the complete variable domain is GAGVSQSPSNKVTEKGKDVELRCDPISGHTALYWYRQSLGQGLEFLIYFQGNSAPDKSGLPSDRFSAERTGGSVSTLTIQRTQQEDSAVYLCASSVAAGGYEQYFGPGTRLTVT.

Only a few counts were recorded for this clonotype. This chain uses TRBV5-1 with TRBJ2-7; 8 positions match TRBD1. V shed 2 bases, J shed 0 bases, and the junction held 4 bases outside the gene matches. The CDR3 is 15 residues long. Germline V CDR1 and CDR2: SGHRS, YFSETQ. The chain's CDR3 is CASSFTGGNSYEQYF. The DNA for the CDR3 is TGCGCCAGCAGCTTTACAGGGGGAAACTCCTACGAGCAGTACTTC.

This clonotype was observed a handful of times. The CDR3 DNA is TGTGCCAGCAGTGAGGGGACAGGGCCCTCCTACGAGCAGTACTTC. Protein product: CASSEGTGPSYEQYF. This sequence joins TRBV6-1 and TRBJ2-7; 9 bases align to TRBD1. This CDR3 contains 15 residues. Trimming at V came to 3 bases and at J to 0 bases, leaving 3 bases not matched to a gene. Germline loops: CDR1 MNHNS, CDR2 SASEGT.